This TCR beta chain derives from a study of beta chain features in type 1 diabetes. Sequenced material consisted of expressed TCRB transcripts (all of the isolated RNA was reverse transcribed). Assay: immunoSEQ multiplex PCR; the TCRdb copy retains only in-frame clones and omits some. The table includes about 400,000 clones, 10% to 15% detected once. What was sequenced was naive CD4+ T cells from blood. This sequence originates from a young man in good health.

The DNA of the CDR3 is TGTGCCAGCTCACGATGGGACAGAGGGTTCACTGAAGCTTTCTTT. It yields the protein CASSRWDRGFTEAFF. This chain links TRBV18 with TRBJ1-1; 7 bases line up with TRBD1. After removal of 4 bases from V and 4 bases from J, the junction contained 9 bases not matched to a gene. Per the germline V gene, CDR1 is KGHSH and CDR2 is LQKENI. The CDR3 is 15 residues long.